Described below is a single T cell receptor beta chain sequence and its context. Its antigen is still unknown. No base quality values were provided; no much bigger clone lies one nucleotide off. The library was prepared using the immunoSEQ multiplex PCR assay. The authors' analysis ran thus. During preprocessing, nonproductive sequences were discarded, as were any CDR3s that did not begin with C, did not end with F or W, or were shorter than 7 amino acids. The MANAFEST web app was used to call antigen-specific clonotypes on the basis of expansion compared with the reference and with other culture wells. To be counted as positive, a clone had to show significant expansion compared with the reference culture, at an FDR below 0.05, in 2 of 3 replicate wells. Positive clones also required significant expansion versus all other tandem wells and an odds ratio above 5. After three terminal residues were trimmed from each end, CDR3 homology was quantified as pairwise Levenshtein distance using the stringdist R package. This is the immuneACCESS table as TCRdb keeps it, with only in-frame sequences that have V and J called. A part of the clones is gone; compared with another copy, unresolved V genes explain less than half, and the rest is unexplained. V and J calls plus clone size are reproduced from that table; the DNA served to infer D and trimming. This sample comprises about 19,000 clones, over 70% of them detected only once. Roughly 25% of the sample goes to the ten largest clones.

The sample belongs to a study of CD4 T cells in relation to SARS-CoV-2 and coronaviruses (dated by TCRdb to the early 2020s). Study-wide context: In the ViraFEST assay, PBMCs were cultured with antigen for about eleven days, after which TCR beta CDR3s were sequenced to identify antigen-specific clonal expansions. Shared crossreactive spike epitopes were mapped to their HLA restriction using patient-derived lymphoblastoid cell lines. A different TCR-beta assay, based on Illumina, was used to sequence expansion assays from other donors in the study. The Adaptive Biotechnologies TCR-sequencing kit was used to sequence samples from a few pre-COVID donors and the naive versus memory experiments, whereas other data were Illumina-based. An HIV-1 Nef peptide pool or a no-peptide culture served as the negative reference condition. At the level of individual TCR clonotypes, the study evaluated whether memory CD4+ T cells crossreact between the spike proteins of SARS-CoV-2 and those of common cold coronaviruses.

Between the V and J ends, shortened by 7 bases and 4 bases respectively, the junction contains 15 bases. From a lookup of the germline V gene, CDR1 and CDR2 are MNHEY and SVGAGI. There are 14 amino acids in the CDR3, from cysteine to phenylalanine inclusive. This entry keeps only the CDR3 DNA: 42 bases, framed from base 1. Overall results and qualifications from the work: Small numbers of patients and of tested TCRs were a limitation of the study. In about 71% of donors, memory CD4+ clonotypes turned up that crossrecognized SARS-CoV-2 and at least one common cold coronavirus spike. Since the crossreactivity analysis centred on spike protein, crossreactivity against other viral proteins was not assessed. Because no donor provided both pre-pandemic and post-infection samples, tracing the source of pre-existing responses was limited. Significantly weaker SARS-CoV-2-driven expansion was shown by crossreactive clones than by monoreactive clones, consistent with antigenic imprinting.

CD4+ T cells from unexposed donors were collected before the COVID-19 pandemic (2011-2018). After around 11 days of culture, CD4+ T cells were isolated with the EasySep CD4+ T cell isolation kit. As cell number allowed, CD4+ T cells from unexposed donors were tested for reactivity to SARS-CoV-2 S and N and to four common cold coronavirus spike pools. Each well received about 2.2 million PBMCs, cultured in IMDM supplemented with roughly 4.9% human AB serum and roughly 10 IU/ml IL-2. Half of the culture medium was replaced with fresh IL-2-containing medium on days 3 and 7. Triplicate replicate wells were generally used for each peptide culture condition. The leukapheresis product for the unexposed donors was obtained through commercial purchase. Ficoll-Paque PLUS gradient centrifugation was used to isolate PBMCs from leukapheresis product or whole blood. The PBMCs went either fresh into the expansion assay or into cryopreservation at -140 degrees C. The QIAamp Micro DNA Kit was used to extract genomic DNA from the CD4+ T cells.

This receptor was identified in a human donor in good health. The sequenced sample was CD4+ T cells from PBMCs, cultured in vitro. The chain is encoded by TRBV6-5 joined to TRBJ2-3; the D call is possibly TRBD1 or TRBD2, each sharing 5 bases. The bases read TGTGCCAGCACTCTTTCGGGGACCCCAGATACGCAGTATTTT. This is translated as CASTLSGTPDTQYF.